This is a list of T cell receptor beta chains from one sample in a study of shared clonotypes between healthy human individuals. Generated by immunoSEQ multiplex PCR, the TCRdb table keeps only in-frame clones and is missing some. The repertoire holds around 690,000 clones, 80% to 95% seen once, with approximately 35% in the top ten. Sequenced sample: memory CD8+ T cells from PBMCs. These TCRs come from a man aged 18 to 35 in good health. Some clones in this sample may be carry-over from other donors' samples. The CDR3 runs from the conserved cysteine through the conserved F or W. D genes are given only for firm matches. Not all rows give a size; the values are once, few, many and, for expanded clones, a class.

size	D	V	J	DNA	CDR3
once	TRBD1	TRBV4-3	TRBJ2-7	TGCGCCAGCAGCCAATCGGGACAGGGTGAGGCCTACGAGCAGTACTTC	CASSQSGQGEAYEQYF
-	-	TRBV10-2	TRBJ2-2	TGCGCCAGCAGTGAGTCAGTAGGGGACACCGGGGAGCTGTTTTTT	CASSESVGDTGELFF
-	-	TRBV29-1	TRBJ1-2	TGCAGCGTTCCGGACGGGGCACGCCGTCCCACCTTC	CSVPDGARRPTF
-	-	TRBV27	TRBJ1-1	TGTGCCAGCAGTTTAATTGGGACTGAAGCTTTCTTT	CASSLIGTEAFF
-	-	TRBV10-3	TRBJ2-5	TGTGCCATCAGTGAGAACCAGGGGGGGGCACGGGAGACCCAGTACTTC	CAISENQGGARETQYF
once	TRBD1	TRBV27	TRBJ1-6	TGTGCCAGCATGTGGACAGGGTCGGATTCACCCCTCCACTTT	CASMWTGSDSPLHF
-	-	TRBV28	TRBJ2-3	TGTGCCAGCAGCTACAGGTATACACAAGATACGCAGTATTTT	CASSYRYTQDTQYF
-	-	TRBV5-1	TRBJ1-1	TGCGCCAGCAGGGTCTCCACTGAAGCTTTCTTT	CASRVSTEAFF
-	TRBD1	TRBV27	TRBJ1-1	TGTGCCAGCACCCTCCCGGGGACAGTGGGTCAAATGAACACTGAAGCTTTCTTT	CASTLPGTVGQMNTEAFF
-	-	TRBV18	TRBJ1-2	TGTGCCAGCTCATCTAACGACGATGACAGAAGGGCCATCTATGGCTACACCTTC	CASSSNDDDRRAIYGYTF
-	-	TRBV10-3	TRBJ2-2	TGTGCCGCGGAACCCCCGAACACCGGGGAGCTGTTTTTT	CAAEPPNTGELFF
few	-	TRBV5-4	TRBJ1-1	TGTGCCAGCAGCTTGGGGTACACTGAAGCTTTCTTT	CASSLGYTEAFF